This TCR beta chain was recorded in a study of blood T cell repertoires in COVID-19 (dated by TCRdb to 2018 to 2020). Regarding the study in general: Samples covering the acute and convalescent phases of COVID-19 were provided by collaborators in the United States, Italy and Spain. The material from the prospective study consisted of cDNA or gDNA derived from T cells, B-cell-depleted T cells, or PBMCs. Deeply sampled blood TCRbeta repertoires from subjects exposed to, actively infected with, or recovered from COVID-19 were included in the dataset. The repertoires were released in a freely available public database intended as a resource for research on the immune response to SARS-CoV-2. The samples were drawn from the first 160 participants of the ongoing ImmuneRACE study and from under 1,500 subjects provided by 6 global collaborators. Nearly every sample came with metadata listing a de-identified subject ID, COVID-19 status, age in years and sex. Where available, HLA class I and class II types were taken from metadata supplied by the sample provider and were not determined by assay-based typing. What the study reported, not specific to this receptor: Clinical and demographic metadata were provided uncurated, with the amount varying by source and participant.

Collaborating institutions collected whole blood in K2EDTA tubes following their own protocols. Collaborator samples were shipped for TCRbeta analysis as frozen whole blood, isolated PBMCs, or DNA extracted from either sample type. CDR1 and CDR2 are read off the germline V gene as SNHLY and FYNNEI. Inclusive of the bounding cysteine and phenylalanine, the CDR3 is 16 residues long. The read is trimmed to its CDR3 DNA, 48 bases read in frame from base 1. V is clipped by 1 base and J by 8 bases, and the sequence between their germline boundaries is 18 bases long. The immunoSEQ Assay, a bias-controlled multiplex PCR, was used to amplify TCRbeta CDR3 regions from genomic DNA. In the source study's methods: The number of nucleated cells in each sample was estimated by amplification of reference gene primers within the assay. To quantify the absolute abundance of each unique TCRbeta CDR3 rearrangement, sequence reads were collapsed and filtered. For each sample, productive Simpson clonality was calculated by taking the square root of Simpson's diversity index across productive rearrangements. TCRdb carries this immuneACCESS record with in-frame sequences only. Its versions omit some clonotypes, under half of them owing to an unresolved V gene in the studies checked, with the rest unexplained. V and J calls and clone size are given by that table; D and trimming were obtained from the DNA. This sample is represented by 29,000 or so clones; around 87% of them were singletons. Around 12% of the sample is in the top ten clones.

In the case of this clone: The antigen this receptor binds is unknown. No base quality information exists; no much larger clone differs at one position.

The sample was peripheral blood. The sequence joins TRBV2 to TRBJ2-1, and possibly TRBD2, on 6 matching bases. The receptor was derived from a human donor in a cohort sampled during active COVID-19. The donor label of this sample is uncertain. The CDR3 reads as follows: CASSEGAGIPLYEQFF. The nucleotides read TGTGCCAGCAGTGAAGGGGCGGGGATCCCTCTTTATGAGCAGTTCTTC.